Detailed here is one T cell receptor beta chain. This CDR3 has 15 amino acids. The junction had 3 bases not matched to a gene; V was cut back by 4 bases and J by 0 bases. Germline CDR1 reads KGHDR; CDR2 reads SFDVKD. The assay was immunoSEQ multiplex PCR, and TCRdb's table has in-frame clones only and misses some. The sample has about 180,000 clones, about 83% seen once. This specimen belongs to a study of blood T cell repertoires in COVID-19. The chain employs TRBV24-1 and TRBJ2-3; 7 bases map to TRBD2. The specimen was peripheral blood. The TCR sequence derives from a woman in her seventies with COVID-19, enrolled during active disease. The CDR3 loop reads CATSDLAASTDTQYF. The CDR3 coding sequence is TGTGCCACCAGTGACCTAGCGGCTAGCACAGATACGCAGTATTTT.